Listed below are T cell receptor beta chains from one sample, sequenced in a study of T cells expressing NK-cell markers. Following a re-call of the 5' RACE reads, TCRdb has one entry per CDR3 protein and lacks DNA. Its clone listing holds some 460,000 distinct CDR3 sequences. What was sequenced was blood T cells: a sorted CD56 or NKG2C T cell subset, CD4+ or CD8+ T cells, or bulk PBMC T cells (not recorded which). These receptors were collected from a woman aged 45-65 years in good health. CDR3s include the opening cysteine and the closing phenylalanine or tryptophan.

V	J	CDR3
TRBV24-1	TRBJ2-1	CATSEGTHSYNEQFF
TRBV4-1	TRBJ2-1	CASSPVPGTSEYNEQFF
TRBV19	TRBJ2-1	CASSISGTPIYNEQFF
TRBV28	TRBJ1-3	CASSMAGRAHSGNTIYF
TRBV30	TRBJ2-1	CAWSSLSGYNEQFF
TRBV4-2	TRBJ2-4	CASSQDPLTRFGENIQYF
TRBV4-1	TRBJ1-4	CASSQDPEGTSTNEKLFF
TRBV20-1	TRBJ1-5	CSASKGVTNQPQHF
TRBV12-3/TRBV12-4	TRBJ1-4	CASSQADRKLFF
TRBV3-1	TRBJ1-6	CASSQVDRASPLHF
TRBV29-1	TRBJ1-1	CSVETGRAAFF
TRBV24-1	TRBJ1-2	CATSDRDRDGYTF
TRBV24-1	TRBJ2-3	CATSDFGRADTQYF
TRBV5-4	TRBJ2-1	CASSPFQREVNEQFF
TRBV11-3	TRBJ2-3	CASSHQREVADTQYF
TRBV7-7	TRBJ2-5	CASSLGLDGTQYF
TRBV24-1	TRBJ2-1	CATSDQPGLAGGPVLYNEQFF
TRBV9	TRBJ2-3	CASSAGTSGSDTQYF
TRBV6-1	TRBJ1-4	CASSGQYNEKLFF
TRBV6-5	TRBJ2-2	CASSYSRWNGELFF
TRBV20-1	TRBJ2-1	CSARDRRGSGGGRTNEQFF
TRBV10-3	TRBJ2-3	CAIRRTETTDTQYF
TRBV6-2/TRBV6-3	TRBJ2-3	CASSYTVDTQYF
TRBV10-1	TRBJ2-5	CASSAHRGGSETQYF
TRBV7-2	TRBJ2-3	CASSLARVETDTQYF
TRBV24-1	TRBJ2-2	CATSDYKTGPNTGELFF
TRBV5-1	TRBJ1-1	CASSLATSGNTEAFF
TRBV20-1	TRBJ2-7	CSARGFTAVYEQYF
TRBV15	TRBJ2-1	CATSRDLGLGSKNEQFF
TRBV20-1	TRBJ2-1	CSAVQGLLAFF
TRBV29-1	TRBJ1-2	CSVEEGPSYGYTF
TRBV21-1	TRBJ1-5	CASSKDEQRHQPQHF
TRBV5-1	TRBJ2-7	CASSGGTSGKAYEQYF
TRBV29-1	TRBJ2-7	CSVVEGPISYEQYF
TRBV7-6	TRBJ1-1	CASSSMTANTEAFF
TRBV7-6	TRBJ2-1	CASSLARTPGLAGRSSYNEQFF
TRBV19	TRBJ1-2	CASSMNSEGGYTF